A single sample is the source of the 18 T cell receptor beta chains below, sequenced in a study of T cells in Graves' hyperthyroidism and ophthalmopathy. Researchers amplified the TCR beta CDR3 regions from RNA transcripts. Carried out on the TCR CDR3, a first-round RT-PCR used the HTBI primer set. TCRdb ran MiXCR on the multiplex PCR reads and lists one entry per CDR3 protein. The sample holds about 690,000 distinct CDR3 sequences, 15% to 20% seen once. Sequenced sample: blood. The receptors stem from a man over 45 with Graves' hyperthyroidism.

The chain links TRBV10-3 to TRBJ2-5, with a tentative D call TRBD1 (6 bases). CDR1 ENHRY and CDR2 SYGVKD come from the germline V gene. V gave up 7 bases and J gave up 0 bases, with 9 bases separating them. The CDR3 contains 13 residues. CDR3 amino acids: CAIKGDYQETQYF. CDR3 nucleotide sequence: TGTGCCATCAAGGGGGATTACCAAGAGACCCAGTACTTC.

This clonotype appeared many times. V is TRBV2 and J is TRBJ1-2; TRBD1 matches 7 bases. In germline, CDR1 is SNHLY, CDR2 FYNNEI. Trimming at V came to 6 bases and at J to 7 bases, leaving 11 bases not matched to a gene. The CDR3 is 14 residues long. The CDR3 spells CASSGYGQVGGYTF. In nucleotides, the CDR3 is TGTGCCAGCAGCGGGTACGGACAGGTCGGTGGCTACACCTTC.

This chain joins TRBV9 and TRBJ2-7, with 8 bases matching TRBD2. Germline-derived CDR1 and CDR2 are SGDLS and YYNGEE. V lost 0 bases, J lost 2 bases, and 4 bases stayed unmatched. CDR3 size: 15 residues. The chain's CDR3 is CASSVGAGGPYEQYF. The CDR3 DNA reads TGTGCCAGCAGCGTAGGGGCGGGGGGTCCCTACGAGCAGTACTTC.

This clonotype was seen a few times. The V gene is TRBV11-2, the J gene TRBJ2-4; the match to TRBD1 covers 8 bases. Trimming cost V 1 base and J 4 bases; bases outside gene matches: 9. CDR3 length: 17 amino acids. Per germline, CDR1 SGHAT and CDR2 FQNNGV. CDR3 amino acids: CASSLVRQGLFKNIQYF. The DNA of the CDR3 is TGTGCCAGCAGCTTAGTTCGACAGGGGTTGTTTAAAAACATTCAGTACTTC.

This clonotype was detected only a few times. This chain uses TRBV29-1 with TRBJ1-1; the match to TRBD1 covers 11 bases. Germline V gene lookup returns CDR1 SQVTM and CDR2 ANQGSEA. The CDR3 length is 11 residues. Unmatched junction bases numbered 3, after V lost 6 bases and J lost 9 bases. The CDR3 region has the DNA TGCAGCGTGGACAGGGGGCGGCAAGCTTTCTTT. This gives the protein CSVDRGRQAFF.

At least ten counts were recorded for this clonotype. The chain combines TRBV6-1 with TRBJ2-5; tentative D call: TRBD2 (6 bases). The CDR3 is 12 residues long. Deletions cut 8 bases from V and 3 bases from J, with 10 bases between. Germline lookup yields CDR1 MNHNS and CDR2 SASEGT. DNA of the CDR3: TGTGCCAGCTCTTGGGGGGAAGAGACCCAGTACTTC. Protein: CASSWGEETQYF.

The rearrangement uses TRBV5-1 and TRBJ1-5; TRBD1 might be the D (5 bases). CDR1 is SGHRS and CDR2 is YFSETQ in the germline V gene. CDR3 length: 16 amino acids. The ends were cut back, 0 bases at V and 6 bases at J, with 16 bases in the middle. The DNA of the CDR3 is TGCGCCAGCAGCTTGGGAGGCAGGGAGGCTAGTCAGCCCCAGCATTTT. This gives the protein CASSLGGREASQPQHF.

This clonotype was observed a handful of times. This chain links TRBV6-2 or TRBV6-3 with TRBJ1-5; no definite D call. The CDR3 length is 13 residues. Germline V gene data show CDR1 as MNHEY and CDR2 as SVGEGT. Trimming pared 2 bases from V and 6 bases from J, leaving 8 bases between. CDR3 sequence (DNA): TGTGCCAGCAGTTACGACTCGCCTCAGCCCCAGCATTTT. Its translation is CASSYDSPQPQHF.

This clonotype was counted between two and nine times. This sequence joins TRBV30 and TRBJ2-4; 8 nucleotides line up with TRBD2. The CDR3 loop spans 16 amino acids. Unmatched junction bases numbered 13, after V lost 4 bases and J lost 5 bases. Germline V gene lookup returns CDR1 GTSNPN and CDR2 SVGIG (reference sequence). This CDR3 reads CAWTRGVTGTQNIQYF. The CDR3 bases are TGTGCCTGGACGCGGGGGGTTACCGGGACCCAAAACATTCAGTACTTC.

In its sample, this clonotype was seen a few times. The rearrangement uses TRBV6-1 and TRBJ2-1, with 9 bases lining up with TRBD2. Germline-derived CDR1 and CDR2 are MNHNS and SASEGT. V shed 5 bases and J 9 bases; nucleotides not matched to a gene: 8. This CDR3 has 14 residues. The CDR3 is CASSRGGARVEQFF. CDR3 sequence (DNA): TGTGCCAGCAGTCGCGGGGGGGCACGGGTTGAGCAGTTCTTC.

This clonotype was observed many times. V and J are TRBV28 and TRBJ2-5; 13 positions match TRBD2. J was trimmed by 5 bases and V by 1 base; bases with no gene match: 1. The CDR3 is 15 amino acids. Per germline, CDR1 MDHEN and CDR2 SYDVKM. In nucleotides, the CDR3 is TGTGCCAGCAGTTTATCACTAGCGGGAGGGGAGACCCAGTACTTC. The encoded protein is CASSLSLAGGETQYF.

The CDR3: CASSSIGLAGWVGYTDTQYF. The CDR3, as DNA: TGTGCCAGCAGTTCCATTGGACTAGCGGGATGGGTAGGGTATACAGATACGCAGTATTTT. The V and J genes are TRBV27 and TRBJ2-3; 12 bases match TRBD2. The CDR3 covers 20 residues. V shed 4 bases, J shed 3 bases, and the junction held 17 bases outside the gene matches. Germline CDR1 is MNHEY and CDR2 is SMNVEV (reference sequence).

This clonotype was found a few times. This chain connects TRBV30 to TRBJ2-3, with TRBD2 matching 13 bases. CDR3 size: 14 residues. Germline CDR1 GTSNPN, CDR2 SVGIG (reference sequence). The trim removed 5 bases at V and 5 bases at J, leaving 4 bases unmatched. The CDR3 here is CAWGTSGIRDTQYF. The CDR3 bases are TGTGCCTGGGGGACTAGCGGGATCAGAGATACGCAGTATTTT.

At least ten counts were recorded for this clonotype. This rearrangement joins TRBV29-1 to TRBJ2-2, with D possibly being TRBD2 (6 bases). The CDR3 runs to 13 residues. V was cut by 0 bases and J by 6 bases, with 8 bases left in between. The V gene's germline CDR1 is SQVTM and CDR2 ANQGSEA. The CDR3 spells CSVEERGSGELFF. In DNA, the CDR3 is TGCAGCGTTGAAGAACGGGGGTCCGGGGAGCTGTTTTTT.

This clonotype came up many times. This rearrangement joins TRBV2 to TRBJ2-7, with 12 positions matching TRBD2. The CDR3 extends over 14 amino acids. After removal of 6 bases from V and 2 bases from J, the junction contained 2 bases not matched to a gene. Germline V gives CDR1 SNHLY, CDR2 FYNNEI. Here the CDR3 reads CASRTSGSPYEQYF. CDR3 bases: TGTGCCAGCAGGACTAGCGGGAGTCCCTACGAGCAGTACTTC.

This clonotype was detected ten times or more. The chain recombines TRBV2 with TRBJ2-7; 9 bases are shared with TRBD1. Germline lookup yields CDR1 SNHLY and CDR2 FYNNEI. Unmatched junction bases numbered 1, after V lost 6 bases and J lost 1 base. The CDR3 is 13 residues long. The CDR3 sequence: CASRGQGSYEQYF. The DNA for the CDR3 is TGTGCCAGCAGGGGACAGGGATCCTACGAGCAGTACTTC. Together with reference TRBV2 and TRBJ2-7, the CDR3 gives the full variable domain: EPEVTQTPSHQVTQMGQEVILRCVPISNHLYFYWYRQILGQKVEFLVSFYNNEISEKSEIFDDQFSVERPDGSNFTLKIRSTKLEDSAMYFCASRGQGSYEQYFGPGTRLTVT.

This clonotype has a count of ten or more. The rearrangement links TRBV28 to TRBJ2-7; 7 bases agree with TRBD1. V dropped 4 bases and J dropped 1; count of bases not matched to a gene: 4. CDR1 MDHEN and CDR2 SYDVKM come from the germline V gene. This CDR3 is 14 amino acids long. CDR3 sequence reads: CASSWGQMSYEQYF. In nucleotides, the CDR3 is TGTGCCAGCAGTTGGGGACAGATGTCCTACGAGCAGTACTTC.

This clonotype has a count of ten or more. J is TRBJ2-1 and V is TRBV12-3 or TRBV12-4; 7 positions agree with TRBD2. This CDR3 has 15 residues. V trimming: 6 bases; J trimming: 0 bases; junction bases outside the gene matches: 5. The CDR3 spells CASRELAHSYNEQFF. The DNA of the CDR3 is TGTGCCAGCAGGGAACTAGCGCACTCCTACAATGAGCAGTTCTTC.